These T cell receptor beta chains were read from a single sample in a study of blood T cell repertoires in COVID-19. Profiling relied on immunoSEQ multiplex PCR, and the TCRdb table lists in-frame clones only, not all of them. In the table there are 130,000 to 150,000 clones, 88% of which are singletons. The sample consisted of PBMCs or T cells enriched from blood (not recorded which). The receptors here all came from a woman in her twenties or thirties with acute COVID-19. Each CDR3 is given with its conserved first and last residue. D genes are given only for firm matches. A clone size is listed for some rows: how often the clone was seen (once, few, many), or a class if it is expanded.

size	V	D	J	DNA	CDR3
.	TRBV4-2	TRBD1	TRBJ2-7	TGTGCCAGCAGCCAAAACCAGGGGGAGAGTCACGAGCAGTACTTC	CASSQNQGESHEQYF
.	TRBV28	TRBD2	TRBJ2-3	TGTGCCAGCAGTTTTCTTTTAGCGGGAGGGCGCCATACGCAGTATTTT	CASSFLLAGGRHTQYF
.	TRBV7-2	TRBD2	TRBJ2-3	TGTGCCAGCAGCTCCAGACTAGCGGGAGGTGGAGATACGCAGTATTTT	CASSSRLAGGGDTQYF
.	TRBV6-5	.	TRBJ1-1	TGTGCCAGCAGTCCCCCCGCGCCTTTGAACACTGAAGCTTTCTTT	CASSPPAPLNTEAFF
.	TRBV5-1	TRBD1	TRBJ2-1	TGCGCCAGCAGCTCAACAGGGGACCCCTACAATGAGCAGTTCTTC	CASSSTGDPYNEQFF
.	TRBV6-4	.	TRBJ2-7	TGTGCCAGCAGTGGGTCAGGGTCATGCGAGCAGTACTTC	CASSGSGSCEQYF
.	TRBV11-2	.	TRBJ2-7	TGTGCCAGCAGCTTAGACAGGGTAAGCTCCTACGAGCAGTACTTC	CASSLDRVSSYEQYF
.	TRBV19	TRBD1	TRBJ2-3	TGTGCCAGTAGTATAGGGGACAGGGATCCAGATACGCAGTATTTT	CASSIGDRDPDTQYF
.	TRBV6-2/TRBV6-3	.	TRBJ2-7	TGTGCCAGCAGTTACTTCCGACTGAGCTCCTACGAGCAGTACTTC	CASSYFRLSSYEQYF
few	TRBV7-9	.	TRBJ2-2	TGTGCCAGCAGCTTGGGGCAGGGGTACACCGGGGAGCTGTTTTTT	CASSLGQGYTGELFF
.	TRBV10-3	.	TRBJ1-2	TGTGCCATCAGTGGAGGTTATGGCTACACCTTC	CAISGGYGYTF
.	TRBV24-1	.	TRBJ2-2	TGTGCCACCAGCGACCCCGGGTCCCAGGGGCGAACCGGGGAGCTGTTTTTT	CATSDPGSQGRTGELFF
.	TRBV7-8	TRBD1	TRBJ1-5	TGTGCCAGCAGCGCGGACAGGCGATTTAATCAGCCCCAGCATTTT	CASSADRRFNQPQHF
.	TRBV30	TRBD1	TRBJ1-2	TGTGCCTGGACCTTTGGAGGGGGCGCGGATGGCTACACCTTC	CAWTFGGGADGYTF
.	TRBV7-9	.	TRBJ2-7	TGTGCCAGCAGCTTCTCCTGGACAGAGAGCAACGAGCAGTACTTC	CASSFSWTESNEQYF
.	TRBV28	TRBD1	TRBJ1-5	TGTGCCAGCAGTTTTGAGGGGGCGGGCAATCAGCCCCAGCATTTT	CASSFEGAGNQPQHF
once	TRBV18	TRBD1	TRBJ2-3	TGTGCCAGCTCACCCATTCCAATCAGACAGGGTAGCACAGATACGCAGTATTTT	CASSPIPIRQGSTDTQYF
few	TRBV20-1	.	TRBJ2-7	TGCAGTGCCCCCAGGACCTACGAGCAGTACTTC	CSAPRTYEQYF
.	TRBV29-1	.	TRBJ2-7	TGCAGCGCCGAGGGTTCCTCCTACGAGCAGTACTTC	CSAEGSSYEQYF
once	TRBV28	.	TRBJ1-5	TGTGCCAGCAGTCAGACAGGTTTTAATCAGCCCCAGCATTTT	CASSQTGFNQPQHF
.	TRBV25-1	TRBD1	TRBJ2-5	TGTGCCAGCGCCTATTCAAAGACAGGGCAACAAGAGACCCAGTACTTC	CASAYSKTGQQETQYF
.	TRBV5-4	TRBD1	TRBJ1-3	TGTGCCAGCAGCTCCCCTGGGACAGGGGGAAACACCATATATTTT	CASSSPGTGGNTIYF
.	TRBV10-3	.	TRBJ2-2	TGTGCCATCTTAGAGTTTCGTCCCGGGGAGCTGTTTTTT	CAILEFRPGELFF